This T cell receptor beta chain derives from a study of blood T cell repertoires in COVID-19. The CDR3 spans 14 residues. V shed 3 bases, J shed 5 bases, and the junction held 5 bases outside the gene matches. Germline V gene lookup returns CDR1 DFQATT and CDR2 SNEGSKA (reference sequence). As to this clone: The same CDR3 arises from other DNA sequences in this sample as well.

TCRdb's table, derived via immunoSEQ multiplex PCR, lists solely in-frame clones and lacks some. Of more than 400,000 clones listed, less than 95% are singletons. The specimen was PBMCs or T cells enriched from blood (not recorded which). The source of this sequence is a man between 18 and 29 years old who had recovered from COVID-19. The J gene is TRBJ2-5, the V gene TRBV20-1, with 11 nucleotides matching TRBD2. CDR3 region: CSASKLAGVETQYF. The DNA of the CDR3 is TGCAGTGCTAGTAAACTAGCGGGGGTTGAGACCCAGTACTTC.